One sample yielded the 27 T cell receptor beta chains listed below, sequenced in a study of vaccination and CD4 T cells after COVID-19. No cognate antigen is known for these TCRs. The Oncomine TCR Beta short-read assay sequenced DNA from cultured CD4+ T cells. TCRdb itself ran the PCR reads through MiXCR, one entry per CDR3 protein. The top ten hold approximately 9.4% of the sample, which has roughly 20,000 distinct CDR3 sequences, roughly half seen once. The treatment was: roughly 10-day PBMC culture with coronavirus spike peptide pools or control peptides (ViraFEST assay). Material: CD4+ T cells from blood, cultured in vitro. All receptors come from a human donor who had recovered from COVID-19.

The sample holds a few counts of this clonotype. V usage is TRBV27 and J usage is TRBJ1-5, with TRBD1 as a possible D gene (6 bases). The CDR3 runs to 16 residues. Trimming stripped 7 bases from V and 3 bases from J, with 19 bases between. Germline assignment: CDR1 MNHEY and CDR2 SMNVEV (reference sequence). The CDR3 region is CASTDLGGQFNQPQHF. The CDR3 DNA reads TGTGCCAGCACCGATTTAGGGGGACAATTCAATCAGCCCCAGCATTTT.

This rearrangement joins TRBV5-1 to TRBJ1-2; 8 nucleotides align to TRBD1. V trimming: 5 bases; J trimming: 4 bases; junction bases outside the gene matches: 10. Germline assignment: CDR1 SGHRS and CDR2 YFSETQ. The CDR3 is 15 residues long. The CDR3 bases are TGCGCCAGCAGTTCTGTGACAGGGGACAGCTATGGCTACACCTTC. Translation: CASSSVTGDSYGYTF.

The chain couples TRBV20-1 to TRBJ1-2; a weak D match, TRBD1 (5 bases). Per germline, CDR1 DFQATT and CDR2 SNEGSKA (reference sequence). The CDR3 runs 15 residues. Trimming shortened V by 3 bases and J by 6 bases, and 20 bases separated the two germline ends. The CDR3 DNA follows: TGCAGTGCTAGGGTAGCGGGACGGATCCGAGATGGCTACACCTTC. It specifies CSARVAGRIRDGYTF.

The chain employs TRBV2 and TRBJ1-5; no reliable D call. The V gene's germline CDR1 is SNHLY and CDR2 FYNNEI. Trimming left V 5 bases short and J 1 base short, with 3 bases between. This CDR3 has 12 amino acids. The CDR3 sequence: CASSRSNQPQHF. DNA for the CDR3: TGTGCCAGCAGTAGGAGCAATCAGCCCCAGCATTTT.

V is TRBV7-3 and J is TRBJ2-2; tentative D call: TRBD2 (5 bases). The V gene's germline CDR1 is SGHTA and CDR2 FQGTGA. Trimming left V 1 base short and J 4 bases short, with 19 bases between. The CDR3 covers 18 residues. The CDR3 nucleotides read TGTGCCAGCAGCTTAATAGGAGTAAGCGGTGAAGTCACCGGGGAGCTGTTTTTT. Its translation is CASSLIGVSGEVTGELFF. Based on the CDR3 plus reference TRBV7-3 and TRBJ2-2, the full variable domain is GAGVSQTPSNKVTEKGKYVELRCDPISGHTALYWYRQSLGQGPEFLIYFQGTGAADDSGLPNDRFFAVRPEGSVSTLKIQRTERGDSAVYLCASSLIGVSGEVTGELFFGEGSRLTVL.

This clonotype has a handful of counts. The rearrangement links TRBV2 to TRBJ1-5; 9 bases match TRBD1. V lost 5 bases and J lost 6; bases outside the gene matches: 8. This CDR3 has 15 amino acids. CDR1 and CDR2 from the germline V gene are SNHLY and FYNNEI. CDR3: CASSQDGQGSQPQHF. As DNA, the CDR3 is TGTGCCAGCAGTCAAGACGGACAGGGGAGTCAGCCCCAGCATTTT.

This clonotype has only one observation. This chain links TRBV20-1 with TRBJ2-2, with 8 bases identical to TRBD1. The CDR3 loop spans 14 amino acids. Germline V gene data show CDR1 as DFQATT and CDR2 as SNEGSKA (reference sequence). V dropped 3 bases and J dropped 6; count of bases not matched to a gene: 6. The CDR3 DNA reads TGCAGTGCTAGGGACAGGGATCTCTCCGGGGAGCTGTTTTTT. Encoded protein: CSARDRDLSGELFF.

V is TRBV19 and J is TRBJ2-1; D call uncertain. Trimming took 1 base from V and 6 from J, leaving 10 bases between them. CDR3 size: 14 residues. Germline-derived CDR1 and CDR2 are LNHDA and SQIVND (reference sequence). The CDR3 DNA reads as TGTGCCAGTAGTATAGCCTCAACCTCCAATGAGCAGTTCTTC. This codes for CASSIASTSNEQFF.

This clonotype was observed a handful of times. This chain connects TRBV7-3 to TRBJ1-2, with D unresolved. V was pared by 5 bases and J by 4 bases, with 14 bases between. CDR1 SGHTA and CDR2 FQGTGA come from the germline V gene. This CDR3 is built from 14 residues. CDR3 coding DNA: TGTGCCAGCAGCCCAAGCCCGGGAATCTATGGCTACACCTTC. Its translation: CASSPSPGIYGYTF.

The CDR3 DNA reads TGCAGTGCAATGCAGGGGGAAGCTAACTATGGCTACACCTTC. Residues: CSAMQGEANYGYTF. The chain uses TRBV20-1 and TRBJ1-2; 7 bases match TRBD1. The germline V gene encodes CDR1 DFQATT and CDR2 SNEGSKA (reference sequence). The CDR3 extends over 14 amino acids. V dropped 6 bases and J dropped 0; count of bases not matched to a gene: 7.

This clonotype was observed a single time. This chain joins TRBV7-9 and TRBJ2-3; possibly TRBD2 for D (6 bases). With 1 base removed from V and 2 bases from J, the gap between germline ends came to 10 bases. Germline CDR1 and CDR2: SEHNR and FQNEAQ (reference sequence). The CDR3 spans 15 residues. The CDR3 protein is CASSLGRVITDTQYF. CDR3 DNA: TGTGCCAGCAGCTTAGGGAGGGTTATCACAGATACGCAGTATTTT.

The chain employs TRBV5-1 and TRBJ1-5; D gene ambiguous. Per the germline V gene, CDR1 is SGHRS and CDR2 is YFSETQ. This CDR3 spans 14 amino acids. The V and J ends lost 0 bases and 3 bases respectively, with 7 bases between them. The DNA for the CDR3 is TGCGCCAGCAGCTTGGAAGGTCCCAATCAGCCCCAGCATTTT. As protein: CASSLEGPNQPQHF.

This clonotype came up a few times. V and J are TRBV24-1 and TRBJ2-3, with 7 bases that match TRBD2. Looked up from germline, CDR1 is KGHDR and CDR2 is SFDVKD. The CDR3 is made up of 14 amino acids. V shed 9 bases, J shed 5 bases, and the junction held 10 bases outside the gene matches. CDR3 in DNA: TGTGCCACCGCGAACGGCGGGAGCGTAGATACGCAGTATTTT. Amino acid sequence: CATANGGSVDTQYF.

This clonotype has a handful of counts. Written as DNA, the CDR3 is TGCAGTGCTAGCCGGGGGGCTCCGAACACTGAAGCTTTCTTT. This gives the protein CSASRGAPNTEAFF. The V call is TRBV20-1, the J call TRBJ1-1, with D possibly TRBD1 on 6 matching bases. CDR1 DFQATT and CDR2 SNEGSKA come from the germline V gene (reference sequence). The V gene lost 3 bases and the J gene lost 1 base, with 12 bases spanning the gap. There are 14 residues in the CDR3.

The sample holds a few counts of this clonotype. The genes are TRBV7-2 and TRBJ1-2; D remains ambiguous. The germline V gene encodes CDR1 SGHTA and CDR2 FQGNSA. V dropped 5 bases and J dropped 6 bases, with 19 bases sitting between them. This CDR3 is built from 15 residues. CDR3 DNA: TGTGCCAGCAGCGGCCGGGATTCGCGACTACATGGCTACACCTTC. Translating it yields CASSGRDSRLHGYTF.

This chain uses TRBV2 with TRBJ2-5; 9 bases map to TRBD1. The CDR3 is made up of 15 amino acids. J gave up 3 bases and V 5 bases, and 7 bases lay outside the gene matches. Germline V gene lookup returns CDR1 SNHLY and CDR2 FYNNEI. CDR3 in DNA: TGTGCCAGCAGTACGATTGGACAGGGGAAAGAGACCCAGTACTTC. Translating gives CASSTIGQGKETQYF.

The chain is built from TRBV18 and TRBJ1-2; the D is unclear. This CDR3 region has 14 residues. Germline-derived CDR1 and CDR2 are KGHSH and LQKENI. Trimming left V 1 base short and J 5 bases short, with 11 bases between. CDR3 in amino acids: CASSPRPLDYGYTF. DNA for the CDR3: TGTGCCAGCTCACCACGGCCTCTAGATTATGGCTACACCTTC.

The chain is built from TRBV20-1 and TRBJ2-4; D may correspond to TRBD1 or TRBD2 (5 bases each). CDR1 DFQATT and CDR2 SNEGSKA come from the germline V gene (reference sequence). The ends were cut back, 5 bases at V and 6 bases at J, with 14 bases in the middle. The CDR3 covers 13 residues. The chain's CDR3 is CSADPGRGNIQYF. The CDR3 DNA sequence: TGCAGTGCTGATCCGGGACGCGGAAACATTCAGTACTTC.

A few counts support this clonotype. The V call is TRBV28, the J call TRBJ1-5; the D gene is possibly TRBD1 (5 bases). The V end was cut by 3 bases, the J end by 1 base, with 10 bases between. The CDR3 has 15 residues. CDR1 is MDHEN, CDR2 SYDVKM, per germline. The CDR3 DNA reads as TGTGCCAGCAGTTTGGGGGACGGAAGCAATCAGCCCCAGCATTTT. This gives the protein CASSLGDGSNQPQHF.

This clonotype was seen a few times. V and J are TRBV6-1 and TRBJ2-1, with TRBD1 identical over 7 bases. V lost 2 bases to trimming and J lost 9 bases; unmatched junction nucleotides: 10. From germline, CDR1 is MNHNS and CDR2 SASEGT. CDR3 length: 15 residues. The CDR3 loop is CASSEQGVLQGEQFF. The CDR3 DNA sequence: TGTGCCAGCAGTGAACAGGGGGTTTTACAGGGTGAGCAGTTCTTC.

CDR3 region: CASSDPGGTSDTQYF. CDR3 coding DNA: TGTGCCAGCAGTGACCCCGGGGGGACTTCAGATACGCAGTATTTT. V usage is TRBV12-3 or TRBV12-4 and J usage is TRBJ2-3, with 7 bases fitting TRBD2. The CDR3 runs to 15 residues. Germline trimming cut 5 bases from V and 4 bases from J; bases unmatched to any gene: 9.

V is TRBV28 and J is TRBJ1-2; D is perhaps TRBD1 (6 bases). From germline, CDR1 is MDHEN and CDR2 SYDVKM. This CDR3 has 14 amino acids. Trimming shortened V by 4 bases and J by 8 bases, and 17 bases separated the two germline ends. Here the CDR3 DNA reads TGTGCCAGCAGTTCGGGAGAGGGGGTGGCGGGCTACACCTTC. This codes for CASSSGEGVAGYTF.

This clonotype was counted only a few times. For the CDR3, the DNA is TGCAGTGCTAGGCCTTCCGGACACTGGATCTATGGCTACACCTTC. The encoded protein is CSARPSGHWIYGYTF. The chain links TRBV20-1 to TRBJ1-2, with D possibly being TRBD1 (5 bases). Per germline, CDR1 DFQATT and CDR2 SNEGSKA (reference sequence). Trimming took 3 bases from V and 4 from J, leaving 18 bases between them. This CDR3 comprises 15 residues.

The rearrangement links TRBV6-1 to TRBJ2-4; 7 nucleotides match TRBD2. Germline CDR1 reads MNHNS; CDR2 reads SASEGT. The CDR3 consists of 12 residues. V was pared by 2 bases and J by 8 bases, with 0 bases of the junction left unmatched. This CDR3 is CASSERGDIQYF. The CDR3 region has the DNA TGTGCCAGCAGTGAACGGGGGGACATTCAGTACTTC.

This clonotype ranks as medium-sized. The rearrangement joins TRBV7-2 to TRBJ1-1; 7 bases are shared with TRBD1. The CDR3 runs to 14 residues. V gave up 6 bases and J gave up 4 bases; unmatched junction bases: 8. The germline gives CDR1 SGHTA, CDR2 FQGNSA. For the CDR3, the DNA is TGTGCCAGCAGTCCCTTTCAGGGGGGCACTGAAGCTTTCTTT. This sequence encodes CASSPFQGGTEAFF. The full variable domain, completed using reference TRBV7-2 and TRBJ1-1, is GAGVSQSPSNKVTEKGKDVELRCDPISGHTALYWYRQSLGQGLEFLIYFQGNSAPDKSGLPSDRFSAERTGGSVSTLTIQRTQQEDSAVYLCASSPFQGGTEAFFGQGTRLTVV.

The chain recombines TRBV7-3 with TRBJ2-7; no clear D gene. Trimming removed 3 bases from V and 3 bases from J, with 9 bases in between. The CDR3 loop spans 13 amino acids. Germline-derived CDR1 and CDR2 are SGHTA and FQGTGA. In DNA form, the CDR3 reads TGTGCCAGCAGCTTCGATGAAAACTACGAGCAGTACTTC. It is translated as CASSFDENYEQYF.

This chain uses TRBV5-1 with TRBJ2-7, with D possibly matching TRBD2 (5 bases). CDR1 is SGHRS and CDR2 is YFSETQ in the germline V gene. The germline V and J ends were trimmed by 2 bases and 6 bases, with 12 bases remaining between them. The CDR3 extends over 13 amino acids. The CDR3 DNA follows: TGCGCCAGCAGCTTTGAGGGTACGACCGAGCAGTACTTC. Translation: CASSFEGTTEQYF.